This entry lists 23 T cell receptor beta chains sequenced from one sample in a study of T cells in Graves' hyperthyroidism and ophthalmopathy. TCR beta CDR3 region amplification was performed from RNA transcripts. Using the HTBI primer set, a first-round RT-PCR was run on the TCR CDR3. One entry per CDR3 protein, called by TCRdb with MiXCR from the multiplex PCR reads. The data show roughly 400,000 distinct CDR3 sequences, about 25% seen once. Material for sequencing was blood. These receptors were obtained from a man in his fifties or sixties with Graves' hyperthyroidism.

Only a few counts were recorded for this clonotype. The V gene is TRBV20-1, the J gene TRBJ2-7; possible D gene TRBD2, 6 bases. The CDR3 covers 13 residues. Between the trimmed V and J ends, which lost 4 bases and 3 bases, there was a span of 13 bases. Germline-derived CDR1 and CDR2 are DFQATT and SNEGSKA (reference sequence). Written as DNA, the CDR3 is TGCAGTGCTATGAAGGAGGGACGCTACGAGCAGTACTTC. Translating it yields CSAMKEGRYEQYF.

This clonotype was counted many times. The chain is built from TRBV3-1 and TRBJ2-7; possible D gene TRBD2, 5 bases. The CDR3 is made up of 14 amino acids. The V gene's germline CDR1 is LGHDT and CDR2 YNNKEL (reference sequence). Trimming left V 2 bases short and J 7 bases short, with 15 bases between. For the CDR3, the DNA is TGTGCCAGCAGCCAACTGGACTCACTCGGTGAGCAGTACTTC. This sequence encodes CASSQLDSLGEQYF.

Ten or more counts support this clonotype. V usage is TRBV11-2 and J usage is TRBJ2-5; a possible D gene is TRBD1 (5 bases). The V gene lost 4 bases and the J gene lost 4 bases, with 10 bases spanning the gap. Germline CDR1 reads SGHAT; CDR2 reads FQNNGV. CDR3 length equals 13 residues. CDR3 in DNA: TGTGCCAGCAGCTCAATTCAGGGAGAGACCCAGTACTTC. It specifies CASSSIQGETQYF. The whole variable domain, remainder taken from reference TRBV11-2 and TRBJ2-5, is EAGVAQSPRYKIIEKRQSVAFWCNPISGHATLYWYQQILGQGPKLLIQFQNNGVVDDSQLPKDRFSAERLKGVDSTLKIQPAKLEDSAVYLCASSSIQGETQYFGPGTRLLVL.

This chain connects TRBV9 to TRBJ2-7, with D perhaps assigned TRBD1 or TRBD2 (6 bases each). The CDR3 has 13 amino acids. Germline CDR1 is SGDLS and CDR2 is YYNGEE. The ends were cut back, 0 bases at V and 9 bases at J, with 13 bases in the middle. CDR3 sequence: CASSVAEGGAQYF. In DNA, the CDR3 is TGTGCCAGCAGCGTAGCGGAGGGGGGTGCGCAGTACTTC.

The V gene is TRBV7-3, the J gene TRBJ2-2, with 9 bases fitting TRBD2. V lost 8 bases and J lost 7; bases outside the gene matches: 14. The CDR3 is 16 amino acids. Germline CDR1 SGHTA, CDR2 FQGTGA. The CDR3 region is CASGETSGTSGGELFF. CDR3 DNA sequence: TGTGCCAGCGGAGAGACTAGCGGAACTTCGGGCGGGGAGCTGTTTTTT.

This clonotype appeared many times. The CDR3 is CASSFGDPTDTQYF. The CDR3 DNA follows: TGTGCCAGCAGCTTCGGGGACCCCACAGATACGCAGTATTTT. The V call is TRBV11-2, the J call TRBJ2-3, with D possibly being TRBD1 or TRBD2 (5 bases each). CDR1 is SGHAT, CDR2 FQNNGV, per germline. The CDR3 covers 14 residues. Trimming removed 3 bases at V and 2 bases at J, with 9 bases between.

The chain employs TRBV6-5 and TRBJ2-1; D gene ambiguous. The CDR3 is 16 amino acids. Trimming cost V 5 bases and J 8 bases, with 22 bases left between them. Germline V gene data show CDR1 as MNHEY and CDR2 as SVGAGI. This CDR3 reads CASSESTHTLVDEQFF. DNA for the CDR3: TGTGCCAGCAGTGAGTCGACCCATACCCTGGTAGATGAGCAGTTCTTC.

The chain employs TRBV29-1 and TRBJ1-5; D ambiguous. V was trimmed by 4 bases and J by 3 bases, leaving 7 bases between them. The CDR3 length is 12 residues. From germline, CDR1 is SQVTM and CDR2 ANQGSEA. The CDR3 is CSVVYNNQPQHF. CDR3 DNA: TGCAGCGTTGTTTATAACAATCAGCCCCAGCATTTT.

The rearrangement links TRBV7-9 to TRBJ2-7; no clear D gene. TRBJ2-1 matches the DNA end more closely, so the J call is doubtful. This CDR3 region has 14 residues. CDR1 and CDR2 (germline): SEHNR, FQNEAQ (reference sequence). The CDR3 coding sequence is TGTGCCAGCAGCTTAGGGGCAAATACCTACGAGCAGTTCTTC. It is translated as CASSLGANTYEQFF.

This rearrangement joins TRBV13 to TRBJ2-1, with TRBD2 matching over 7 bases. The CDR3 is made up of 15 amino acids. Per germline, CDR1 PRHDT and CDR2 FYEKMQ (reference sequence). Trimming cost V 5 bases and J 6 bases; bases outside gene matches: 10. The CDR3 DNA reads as TGTGCCAGCAGCCGTGGGGACTACACCCTCAATGAGCAGTTCTTC. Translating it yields CASSRGDYTLNEQFF.

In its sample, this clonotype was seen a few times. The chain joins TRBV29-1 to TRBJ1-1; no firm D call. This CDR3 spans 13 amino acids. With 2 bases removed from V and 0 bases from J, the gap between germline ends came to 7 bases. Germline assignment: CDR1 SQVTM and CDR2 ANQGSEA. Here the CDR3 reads CSVERFMNTEAFF. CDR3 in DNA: TGCAGCGTTGAACGGTTTATGAACACTGAAGCTTTCTTT.

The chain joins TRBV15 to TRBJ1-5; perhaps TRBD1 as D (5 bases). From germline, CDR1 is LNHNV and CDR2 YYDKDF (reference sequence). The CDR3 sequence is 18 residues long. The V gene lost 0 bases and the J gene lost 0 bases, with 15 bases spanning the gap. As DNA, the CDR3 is TGTGCCACCAGCAGAGATGTAGGACAAGGTTATAGCAATCAGCCCCAGCATTTT. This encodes CATSRDVGQGYSNQPQHF.

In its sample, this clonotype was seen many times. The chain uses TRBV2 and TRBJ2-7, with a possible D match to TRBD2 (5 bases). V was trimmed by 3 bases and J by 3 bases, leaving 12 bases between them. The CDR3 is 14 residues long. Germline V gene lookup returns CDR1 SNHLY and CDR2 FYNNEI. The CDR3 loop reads CASSDVGEVYEQYF. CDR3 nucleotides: TGTGCCAGCAGTGACGTGGGAGAGGTCTACGAGCAGTACTTC.

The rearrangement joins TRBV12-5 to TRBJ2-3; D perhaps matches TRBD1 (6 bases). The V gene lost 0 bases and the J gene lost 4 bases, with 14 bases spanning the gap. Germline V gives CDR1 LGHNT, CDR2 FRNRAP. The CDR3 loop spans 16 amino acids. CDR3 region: CASGLVVTGPSDTQYF. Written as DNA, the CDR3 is TGTGCTAGTGGTTTGGTAGTGACAGGCCCCTCAGATACGCAGTATTTT.

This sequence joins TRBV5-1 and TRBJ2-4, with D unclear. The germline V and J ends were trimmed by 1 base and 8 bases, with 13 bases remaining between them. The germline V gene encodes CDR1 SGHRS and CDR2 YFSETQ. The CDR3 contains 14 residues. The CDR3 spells CASSLNPSLDIQYF. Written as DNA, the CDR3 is TGCGCCAGCAGCTTGAATCCCAGTCTAGACATTCAGTACTTC.

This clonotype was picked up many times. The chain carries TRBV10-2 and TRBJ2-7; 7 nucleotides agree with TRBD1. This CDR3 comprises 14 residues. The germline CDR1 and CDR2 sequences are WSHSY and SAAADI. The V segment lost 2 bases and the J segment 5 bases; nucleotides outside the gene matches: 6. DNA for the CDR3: TGCGCCAGCAGTGAGGACAGGGTAAGGGACGAGCAGTACTTC. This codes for CASSEDRVRDEQYF.

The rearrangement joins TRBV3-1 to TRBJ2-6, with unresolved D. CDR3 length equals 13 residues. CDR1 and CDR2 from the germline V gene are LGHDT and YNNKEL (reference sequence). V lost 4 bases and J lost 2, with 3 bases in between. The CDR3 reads CASSPPGANVLTF. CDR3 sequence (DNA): TGTGCCAGCAGCCCGCCTGGGGCCAACGTCCTGACTTTC.

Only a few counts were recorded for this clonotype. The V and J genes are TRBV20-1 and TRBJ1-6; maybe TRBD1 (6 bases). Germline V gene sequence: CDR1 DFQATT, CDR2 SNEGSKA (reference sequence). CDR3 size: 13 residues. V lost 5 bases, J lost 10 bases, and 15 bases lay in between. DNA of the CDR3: TGCAGTGCTGATACAGGGAACAACTCACCCCTCCACTTT. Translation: CSADTGNNSPLHF.

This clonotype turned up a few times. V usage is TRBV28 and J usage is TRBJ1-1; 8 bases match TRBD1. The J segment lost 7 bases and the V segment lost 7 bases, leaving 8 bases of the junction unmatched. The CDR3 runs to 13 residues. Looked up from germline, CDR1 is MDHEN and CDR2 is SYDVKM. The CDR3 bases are TGTGCCAGCATGGACAGGGAGAAAGGTGAAGCTTTCTTT. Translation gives CASMDREKGEAFF.

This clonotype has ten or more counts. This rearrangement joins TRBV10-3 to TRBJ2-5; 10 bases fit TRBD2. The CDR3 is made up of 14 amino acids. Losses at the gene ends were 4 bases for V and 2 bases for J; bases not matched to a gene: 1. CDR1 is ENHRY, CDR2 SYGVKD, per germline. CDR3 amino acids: CAISAGLAQETQYF. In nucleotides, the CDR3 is TGTGCCATCAGTGCGGGACTAGCGCAAGAGACCCAGTACTTC.

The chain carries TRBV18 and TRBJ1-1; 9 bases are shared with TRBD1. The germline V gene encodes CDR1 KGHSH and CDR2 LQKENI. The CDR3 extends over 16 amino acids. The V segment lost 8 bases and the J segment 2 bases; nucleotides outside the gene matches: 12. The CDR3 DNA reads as TGTGCCAGCACCTTCGGGACAGGGTTAGAAAACACTGAAGCTTTCTTT. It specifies CASTFGTGLENTEAFF.

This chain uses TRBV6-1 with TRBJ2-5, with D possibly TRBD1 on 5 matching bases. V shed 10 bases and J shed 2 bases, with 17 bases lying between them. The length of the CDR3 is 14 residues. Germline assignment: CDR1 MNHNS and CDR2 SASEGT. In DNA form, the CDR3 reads TGTGCCACCTCCCAGGGATACCCTCAAGAGACCCAGTACTTC. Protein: CATSQGYPQETQYF.

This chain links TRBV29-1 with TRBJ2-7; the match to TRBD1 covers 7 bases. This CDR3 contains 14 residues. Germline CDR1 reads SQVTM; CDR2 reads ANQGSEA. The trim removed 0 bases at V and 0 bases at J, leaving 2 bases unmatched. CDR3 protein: CSVEDRDSSYEQYF. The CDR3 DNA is TGCAGCGTTGAAGATCGGGACAGCTCCTACGAGCAGTACTTC.